This T cell receptor beta chain was found in a study of patients and donors after allogeneic stem cell transplantation. TCRdb reprocessed the RT-PCR reads with MiXCR, giving one entry per CDR3 protein. The data hold approximately 200,000 distinct CDR3 sequences, with 35% to 50% observed a single time. The CDR3 spans 14 residues. With 6 bases clipped from V and 5 bases from J, the junction kept 6 bases outside the gene matches. What was sequenced was blood, either unsorted or a sorted T cell fraction (not recorded which). The chain joins TRBV12-3 or TRBV12-4 to TRBJ1-4, with TRBD1 identical over 7 bases. The TCR sequence derives from a human donor who was either an allogeneic HSCT recipient or a stem cell or donor lymphocyte infusion donor (not recorded which). It is not recorded whose cells these are; they may come from a transplant donor. CDR3 coding DNA: TGTGCCAGCAGCCTCGACAGGGCAAATGAAAAACTGTTTTTT. This encodes CASSLDRANEKLFF.